This T cell receptor (beta chain) is from a study of CD8+CD57+ T cells in acquired aplastic anemia. Patients who underwent sequencing had shown CD8+CD57+ cell expansion by flow cytometry. Investigators profiled TCR beta VDJ and CDR3 from genomic DNA template. From the reads, TCRdb called clonotypes with MiXCR, one entry per CDR3 protein. The data show 300,000 or so distinct CDR3 sequences, roughly 53% seen once. Germline trimming cut 4 bases from V and 10 bases from J; bases unmatched to any gene: 17. Germline V CDR1 and CDR2: SGHRS, YFSETQ. The CDR3 has 17 amino acids. This sequence was found in a human donor with aplastic anemia. Sequencing was performed on sorted CD4+, CD8+, or CD8+CD57+ T cells (not recorded which) from PBMCs. V is TRBV5-1 and J is TRBJ1-4; 9 bases are shared with TRBD1. The CDR3 DNA follows: TGCGCCAGCAGCCCCCAACCATCGGGACAGGGTATTGGAAAACTGTTTTTT. Translation: CASSPQPSGQGIGKLFF.